A selection of T cell receptor beta chains follows, all from one sample in a study of T cells after yellow fever vaccination. Using its own MiXCR run on the 5' RACE reads, TCRdb lists one record per CDR3 protein. The table has some 22,000 distinct CDR3 sequences, approximately 5.2% seen once. The specimen comprised PBMCs, either bulk or a sorted T-cell subset (CD4+, CD8+, memory, or dextramer-sorted; not recorded which), sampled roughly 47 days after the first yellow fever vaccination. Every receptor here comes from a man younger than 35 who received the YFV17D yellow fever vaccine. Each CDR3 is given with its conserved first and last residue. Each record gives: clone size, J gene, D gene, V gene, CDR3 DNA, CDR3 protein. D genes are given only for firm matches. Some rows mark clone size as missing; the rest say once, few, many or name a class of expanded clone.

abundance: many
j_gene: TRBJ1-5
d_gene: NA
v_gene: TRBV7-8
CDR3nt: TGTGCCAGCAGCTTAGCTTTCAGTTTTAATCAGCCCCAGCATTTT
CDR3aa: CASSLAFSFNQPQHF

abundance: many
j_gene: TRBJ2-3
d_gene: TRBD2
v_gene: TRBV7-2
CDR3nt: TGTGCCAGCGGTTCCCTACTTCTAGCGGGGGGGCCAGATACGCAGTATTTT
CDR3aa: CASGSLLLAGGPDTQYF

abundance: many
j_gene: TRBJ1-6
d_gene: NA
v_gene: TRBV5-1
CDR3nt: TGCGCCAGCAGCTTTGACCTTTTAAGCTCCTATAATTCACCCCTCCACTTT
CDR3aa: CASSFDLLSSYNSPLHF

abundance: many
j_gene: TRBJ2-3
d_gene: NA
v_gene: TRBV7-2
CDR3nt: TGTGCCAGCAGCCCCGGAACCGGGGATACGCAGTATTTT
CDR3aa: CASSPGTGDTQYF

abundance: many
j_gene: TRBJ2-3
d_gene: TRBD1
v_gene: TRBV24-1
CDR3nt: TGTGCCACCAGTGATTTGCGGGGGACAGGGGGCACAGATACGCAGTATTTT
CDR3aa: CATSDLRGTGGTDTQYF

abundance: many
j_gene: TRBJ2-3
d_gene: TRBD2
v_gene: TRBV6-1
CDR3nt: TGTGCCAGCAGGGGAGAAAAGCGGGGGTCGCCGTATTTT
CDR3aa: CASRGEKRGSPYF

abundance: many
j_gene: TRBJ2-1
d_gene: NA
v_gene: TRBV29-1
CDR3nt: TGCAGCGGAACCGGGACCCCGTCCTACAATGAGCAGTTCTTC
CDR3aa: CSGTGTPSYNEQFF

abundance: many
j_gene: TRBJ1-3
d_gene: NA
v_gene: TRBV12-3/TRBV12-4
CDR3nt: TGTGCCAGCAACCGATGGGGGGGTCCCGGAAACACCATATATTTT
CDR3aa: CASNRWGGPGNTIYF

abundance: many
j_gene: TRBJ2-5
d_gene: NA
v_gene: TRBV7-6
CDR3nt: TGTGCCAGCAGCTCGCCCCCCGACGGGACCGGGGAGACCCAGTACTTC
CDR3aa: CASSSPPDGTGETQYF

abundance: many
j_gene: TRBJ2-7
d_gene: TRBD2
v_gene: TRBV7-8
CDR3nt: TGTGCCAGCAGCTTAGCGGTCGTTTCGGGGGGAGGGTCCTACGAGCAGTACTTC
CDR3aa: CASSLAVVSGGGSYEQYF

abundance: many
j_gene: TRBJ1-1
d_gene: NA
v_gene: TRBV29-1
CDR3nt: TGCAGCGTTGATAAACAGGGCAGAAACACTGAAGCTTTCTTT
CDR3aa: CSVDKQGRNTEAFF

abundance: many
j_gene: TRBJ2-7
d_gene: TRBD2
v_gene: TRBV7-2
CDR3nt: TGTGCCAGCAGCTTAACTAGCGGGGGTTACGAGCAGTACTTC
CDR3aa: CASSLTSGGYEQYF

abundance: medium-sized
j_gene: TRBJ1-4
d_gene: NA
v_gene: TRBV10-3
CDR3nt: TGTGCCATCAGTGAAGGGGGAAATGAAAAACTGTTTTTT
CDR3aa: CAISEGGNEKLFF

abundance: many
j_gene: TRBJ1-4
d_gene: NA
v_gene: TRBV24-1
CDR3nt: TGTGCCACCAGTGACGATACAGGGAGTGAAAAACTGTTTTTT
CDR3aa: CATSDDTGSEKLFF

abundance: many
j_gene: TRBJ2-7
d_gene: TRBD2
v_gene: TRBV6-1
CDR3nt: TGTGCCAGCAGTCGTCGAACCGGGGGGGCCGAGGACTACGAGCAGTACTTC
CDR3aa: CASSRRTGGAEDYEQYF

abundance: many
j_gene: TRBJ2-7
d_gene: NA
v_gene: TRBV20-1
CDR3nt: TGCAGTGCTAGTCCCCAGGTCAACTCCTACGAGCAGTACTTC
CDR3aa: CSASPQVNSYEQYF

abundance: many
j_gene: TRBJ1-5
d_gene: TRBD1
v_gene: TRBV24-1
CDR3nt: TGTGCCACCAGTGACGGTCGGACAGGTTCCAATCAGCCCCAGCATTTT
CDR3aa: CATSDGRTGSNQPQHF

abundance: many
j_gene: TRBJ1-6
d_gene: NA
v_gene: TRBV4-2
CDR3nt: TGTGCCAGCAGCCAAGAATATCTTAGTGTGTCACCCCTCCACTTT
CDR3aa: CASSQEYLSVSPLHF

abundance: many
j_gene: TRBJ1-2
d_gene: NA
v_gene: TRBV20-1
CDR3nt: TGCAGTGCGTACCGGGACGGCAATGGCTACACCTTC
CDR3aa: CSAYRDGNGYTF

abundance: many
j_gene: TRBJ1-3
d_gene: TRBD1
v_gene: TRBV20-1
CDR3nt: TGCAGTGCTACAGGGACAGCCCTCTCTGGAAACACCATATATTTT
CDR3aa: CSATGTALSGNTIYF

abundance: medium-sized
j_gene: TRBJ2-2
d_gene: NA
v_gene: TRBV20-1
CDR3nt: TGCAGTGCCCCCGTCGCAGGGGGGGGCCTGTATAACACCGGGGAGCTGTTTTTT
CDR3aa: CSAPVAGGGLYNTGELFF

abundance: many
j_gene: TRBJ1-4
d_gene: TRBD1
v_gene: TRBV5-1
CDR3nt: TGCGCCAGCAGCCCGACAGGGACTAGTGAAAAACTGTTTTTT
CDR3aa: CASSPTGTSEKLFF

abundance: many
j_gene: TRBJ1-5
d_gene: TRBD1
v_gene: TRBV6-2/TRBV6-3
CDR3nt: TGTGCCAGCAGTTACCACGAACGGACAGGACAGCCCCAGCATTTT
CDR3aa: CASSYHERTGQPQHF

abundance: many
j_gene: TRBJ2-3
d_gene: TRBD1
v_gene: TRBV4-1
CDR3nt: TGCGCCAGCAGCCAAGAGGACAGGGGGTATACGCAGTATTTT
CDR3aa: CASSQEDRGYTQYF

abundance: many
j_gene: TRBJ1-5
d_gene: NA
v_gene: TRBV12-3/TRBV12-4
CDR3nt: TGTGCCAGCAGTTCCCAGGGGAGGGAGAGCAATCAGCCCCAGCATTTT
CDR3aa: CASSSQGRESNQPQHF

abundance: many
j_gene: TRBJ2-5
d_gene: NA
v_gene: TRBV6-1
CDR3nt: TGTGCCAGCAGATCTCCGCCCCTGGGGGAGACCCAGTACTTC
CDR3aa: CASRSPPLGETQYF

abundance: NA
j_gene: TRBJ1-1
d_gene: TRBD1
v_gene: TRBV19
CDR3nt: TGTGCCAGTAGTAATTTACAGGGGGCGGGGAGCACTGAAGCTTTCTTT
CDR3aa: CASSNLQGAGSTEAFF

abundance: many
j_gene: TRBJ1-4
d_gene: NA
v_gene: TRBV19
CDR3nt: TGTGCCAGTAGTATAGTCGGAGCCACTAATGAAAAACTGTTTTTT
CDR3aa: CASSIVGATNEKLFF

abundance: many
j_gene: TRBJ2-3
d_gene: TRBD2
v_gene: TRBV27
CDR3nt: TGTGCCAGCAGTTTAAATCCAGCGGGGGGGCCAAATACGCAGTATTTT
CDR3aa: CASSLNPAGGPNTQYF

abundance: many
j_gene: TRBJ1-1
d_gene: NA
v_gene: TRBV25-1
CDR3nt: TGTGCCAGCAGTGAAAGATTGGGCGGACCGAACACTGAAGCTTTCTTT
CDR3aa: CASSERLGGPNTEAFF

abundance: many
j_gene: TRBJ1-1
d_gene: NA
v_gene: TRBV5-4
CDR3nt: TGTGCCAGCAGCTTGAGTACCAGGGTCACTGAAGCTTTCTTT
CDR3aa: CASSLSTRVTEAFF

abundance: many
j_gene: TRBJ1-2
d_gene: TRBD1
v_gene: TRBV6-5
CDR3nt: TGTGCCAGCACCCAATCCCTCACAGGGGGTGGCTACACCTTC
CDR3aa: CASTQSLTGGGYTF

abundance: many
j_gene: TRBJ2-7
d_gene: NA
v_gene: TRBV7-2
CDR3nt: TGTGCCAGCAAGCTTAGCAGGGGATCCCTCTACGAGCAGTACTTC
CDR3aa: CASKLSRGSLYEQYF

abundance: medium-sized
j_gene: TRBJ2-3
d_gene: TRBD2
v_gene: TRBV6-4
CDR3nt: TGTGCCAGCAGTGACGGACTAGCTAGCACAGATACGCAGTATTTT
CDR3aa: CASSDGLASTDTQYF

abundance: many
j_gene: TRBJ1-5
d_gene: NA
v_gene: TRBV18
CDR3nt: TGTGCCAGCTCACAGACAGGAGACGGTCAGCCCCAGCATTTT
CDR3aa: CASSQTGDGQPQHF

abundance: many
j_gene: TRBJ2-3
d_gene: NA
v_gene: TRBV7-2
CDR3nt: TGTGCCAGCAGCTTACAATCGGGGGCTACAGATACGCAGTATTTT
CDR3aa: CASSLQSGATDTQYF

abundance: many
j_gene: TRBJ2-6
d_gene: NA
v_gene: TRBV20-1
CDR3nt: TGCAGTGCTACCCGCGGCAACACCGCCTCTGGGGCCAACGTCCTGACTTTC
CDR3aa: CSATRGNTASGANVLTF

abundance: many
j_gene: TRBJ2-3
d_gene: NA
v_gene: TRBV10-2
CDR3nt: TGCGCCAGCAGTGAGTCGCGAGCAGTCGTTGGTACGCAGTATTTT
CDR3aa: CASSESRAVVGTQYF

abundance: many
j_gene: TRBJ2-1
d_gene: TRBD2
v_gene: TRBV7-2
CDR3nt: TGTGCCAGCAGCCGGGGACTAGTGGGCAATGAGCAGTTCTTC
CDR3aa: CASSRGLVGNEQFF

abundance: many
j_gene: TRBJ2-7
d_gene: NA
v_gene: TRBV5-4
CDR3nt: TGTGCCAGCAGCTCGGAAGGGGACGAGCAGTACTTC
CDR3aa: CASSSEGDEQYF

abundance: many
j_gene: TRBJ1-6
d_gene: TRBD1
v_gene: TRBV20-1
CDR3nt: TGCAGTTACACACGAGTGGGACAGCGAAATTCACCCCTCCACTTT
CDR3aa: CSYTRVGQRNSPLHF

abundance: many
j_gene: TRBJ2-2
d_gene: NA
v_gene: TRBV20-1
CDR3nt: TGCAGTGCCTCTAACCCCACCGGGGAGCTGTTTTTT
CDR3aa: CSASNPTGELFF

abundance: few
j_gene: TRBJ1-5
d_gene: NA
v_gene: TRBV18
CDR3nt: TGTGCCAGCTCACCGGGGGCGTTGCTCAATCAGCCCCAGCATTTT
CDR3aa: CASSPGALLNQPQHF

abundance: many
j_gene: TRBJ2-3
d_gene: TRBD2
v_gene: TRBV29-1
CDR3nt: TGCAGCGTTGAGGTTCGGGGACTAGCGGGGGGGCGGGTCACAGATACGCAGTATTTT
CDR3aa: CSVEVRGLAGGRVTDTQYF

abundance: many
j_gene: TRBJ2-7
d_gene: TRBD1
v_gene: TRBV20-1
CDR3nt: TGCAGTCCGGCACAGGGGAACGAGCAGTACTTC
CDR3aa: CSPAQGNEQYF

abundance: many
j_gene: TRBJ2-3
d_gene: TRBD1
v_gene: TRBV4-2
CDR3nt: TGTGCCAGCAGCCCGGGGGACAGGGGTAAACGCACAGATACGCAGTATTTT
CDR3aa: CASSPGDRGKRTDTQYF

abundance: few
j_gene: TRBJ1-1
d_gene: TRBD1
v_gene: TRBV28
CDR3nt: TGTGCCAGCAGTGTCGGGACAGGGTGGACCTACACTGAAGCTTTCTTT
CDR3aa: CASSVGTGWTYTEAFF

abundance: many
j_gene: TRBJ2-3
d_gene: NA
v_gene: TRBV12-3/TRBV12-4
CDR3nt: TGTGCCAGCAGTCCCCCGGGACGGGGAGATACGCAGTATTTT
CDR3aa: CASSPPGRGDTQYF

abundance: many
j_gene: TRBJ2-4
d_gene: NA
v_gene: TRBV5-6
CDR3nt: TGTGCCAGCAGCTTGGAGGGTACAGCCAAAAACATTCAGTACTTC
CDR3aa: CASSLEGTAKNIQYF

abundance: many
j_gene: TRBJ2-2
d_gene: TRBD1
v_gene: TRBV4-3
CDR3nt: TGCGCCAGCAGCCAGAGACAGGGATACCTAACGGGAAACACCGGGGAGCTGTTTTTT
CDR3aa: CASSQRQGYLTGNTGELFF

abundance: many
j_gene: TRBJ2-7
d_gene: TRBD1
v_gene: TRBV12-3/TRBV12-4
CDR3nt: TGTGCCAGCAGTTTATTGGGACAGGGAGACGGGCAGTACTTC
CDR3aa: CASSLLGQGDGQYF

abundance: many
j_gene: TRBJ2-2
d_gene: TRBD2
v_gene: TRBV7-3
CDR3nt: TGTGCCAGCAGCTTAGGGGGGGTTAACACCGGGGAGCTGTTTTTT
CDR3aa: CASSLGGVNTGELFF